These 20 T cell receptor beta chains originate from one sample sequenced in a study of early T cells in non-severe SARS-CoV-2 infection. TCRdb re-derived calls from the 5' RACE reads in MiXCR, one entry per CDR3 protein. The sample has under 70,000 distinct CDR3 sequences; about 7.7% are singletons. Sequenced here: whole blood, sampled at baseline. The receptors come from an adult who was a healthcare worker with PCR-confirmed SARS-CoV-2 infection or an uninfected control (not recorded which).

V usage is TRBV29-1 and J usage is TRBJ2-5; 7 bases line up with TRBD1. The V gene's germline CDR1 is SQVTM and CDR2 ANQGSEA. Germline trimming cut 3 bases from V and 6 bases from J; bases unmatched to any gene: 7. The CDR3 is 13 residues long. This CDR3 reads CSVERQGVQTQYF. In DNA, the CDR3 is TGCAGCGTTGAGCGGCAGGGGGTCCAGACCCAGTACTTC.

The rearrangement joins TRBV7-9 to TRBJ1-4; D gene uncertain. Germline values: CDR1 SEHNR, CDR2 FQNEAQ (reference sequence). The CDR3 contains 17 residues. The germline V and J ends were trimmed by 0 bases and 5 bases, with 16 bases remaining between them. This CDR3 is CASSLARSGGLNEKLFF. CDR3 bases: TGTGCCAGCAGCTTAGCGAGGTCTGGCGGGCTGAATGAAAAACTGTTTTTT.

In DNA form, the CDR3 reads TGTGCCAGCAGTTACTCCCTAGCGGGAGGTCTGACAGATACGCAGTATTTT. Amino acid sequence: CASSYSLAGGLTDTQYF. The chain is built from TRBV6-2 or TRBV6-3 and TRBJ2-3, with TRBD2 matching 11 bases. CDR1 MNHEY and CDR2 SVGEGT come from the germline V gene. Unmatched junction bases numbered 5, after V lost 0 bases and J lost 3 bases. This CDR3 contains 17 residues.

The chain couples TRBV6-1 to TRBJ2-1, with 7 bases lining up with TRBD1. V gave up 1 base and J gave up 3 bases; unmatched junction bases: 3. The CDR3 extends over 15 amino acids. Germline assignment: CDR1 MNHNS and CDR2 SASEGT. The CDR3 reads CASSEGTGVYNEQFF. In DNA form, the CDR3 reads TGTGCCAGCAGTGAAGGAACAGGGGTCTACAATGAGCAGTTCTTC.

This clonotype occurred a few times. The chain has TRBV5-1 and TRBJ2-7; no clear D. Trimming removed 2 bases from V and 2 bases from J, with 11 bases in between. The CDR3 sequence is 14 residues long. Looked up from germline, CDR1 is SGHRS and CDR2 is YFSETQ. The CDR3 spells CASSFRLPAYEQYF. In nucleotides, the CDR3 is TGCGCCAGCAGCTTTCGGCTTCCAGCCTACGAGCAGTACTTC.

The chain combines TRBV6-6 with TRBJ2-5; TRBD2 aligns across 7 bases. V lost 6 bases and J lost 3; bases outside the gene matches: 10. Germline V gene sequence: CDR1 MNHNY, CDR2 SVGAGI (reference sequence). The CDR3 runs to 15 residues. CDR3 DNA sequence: TGTGCCAGCAGAGACCCAGCGGGAAAGGAAGAGACCCAGTACTTC. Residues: CASRDPAGKEETQYF.

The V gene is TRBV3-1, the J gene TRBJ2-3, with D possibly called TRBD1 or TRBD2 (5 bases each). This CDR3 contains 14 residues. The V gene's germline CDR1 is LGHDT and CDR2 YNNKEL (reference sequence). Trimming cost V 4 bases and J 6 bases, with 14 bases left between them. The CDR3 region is CASSPAGTRDTQYF. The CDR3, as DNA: TGTGCCAGCAGCCCCGCCGGGACGCGCGATACGCAGTATTTT.

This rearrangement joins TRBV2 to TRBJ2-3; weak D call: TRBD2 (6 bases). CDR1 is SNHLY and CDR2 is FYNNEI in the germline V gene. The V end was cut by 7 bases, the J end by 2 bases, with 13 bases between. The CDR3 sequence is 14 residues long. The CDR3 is CASISWRVTDTQYF. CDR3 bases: TGTGCCAGCATAAGCTGGAGGGTCACAGATACGCAGTATTTT. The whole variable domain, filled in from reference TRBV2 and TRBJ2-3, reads EPEVTQTPSHQVTQMGQEVILRCVPISNHLYFYWYRQILGQKVEFLVSFYNNEISEKSEIFDDQFSVERPDGSNFTLKIRSTKLEDSAMYFCASISWRVTDTQYFGPGTRLTVL.

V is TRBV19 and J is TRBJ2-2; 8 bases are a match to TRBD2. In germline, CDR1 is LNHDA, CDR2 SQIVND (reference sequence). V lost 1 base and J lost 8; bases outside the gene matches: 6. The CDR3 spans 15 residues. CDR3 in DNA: TGTGCCAGTAGTATAGCAAGCGGGAGAAGAGGGGAGCTGTTTTTT. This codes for CASSIASGRRGELFF.

The CDR3 here is CASSALAGGPDEQFF. CDR3 DNA sequence: TGTGCCAGCAGCGCACTAGCGGGAGGGCCTGATGAGCAGTTCTTC. The rearrangement joins TRBV6-4 to TRBJ2-1; 13 nucleotides match TRBD2. The CDR3 is made up of 15 amino acids. Trimming took 6 bases from V and 8 from J; bases not matched to a gene: 7. Germline CDR1 reads MRHNA; CDR2 reads SNTAGT.

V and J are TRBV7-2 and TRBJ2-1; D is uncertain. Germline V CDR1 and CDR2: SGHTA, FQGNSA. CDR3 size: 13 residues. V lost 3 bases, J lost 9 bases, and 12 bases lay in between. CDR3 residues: CASSFETLSEQFF. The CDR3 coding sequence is TGTGCCAGCAGCTTTGAAACTTTGAGTGAGCAGTTCTTC.

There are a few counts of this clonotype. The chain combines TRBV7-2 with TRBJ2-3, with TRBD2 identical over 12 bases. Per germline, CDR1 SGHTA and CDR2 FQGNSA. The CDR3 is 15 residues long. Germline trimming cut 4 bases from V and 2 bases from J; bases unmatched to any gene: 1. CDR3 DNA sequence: TGTGCCAGCAGCTGGACTAGCGGGAACACAGATACGCAGTATTTT. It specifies CASSWTSGNTDTQYF.

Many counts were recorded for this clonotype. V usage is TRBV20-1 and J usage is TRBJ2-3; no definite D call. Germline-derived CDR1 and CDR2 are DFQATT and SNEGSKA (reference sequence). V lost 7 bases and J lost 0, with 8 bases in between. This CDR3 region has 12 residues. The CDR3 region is CSVSSSTDTQYF. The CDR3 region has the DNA TGCAGTGTCTCTTCTAGCACAGATACGCAGTATTTT.

Written as DNA, the CDR3 is TGCGCCAGCAGCTGGGGGACCTTCAATGAGCAGTTCTTC. The encoded protein is CASSWGTFNEQFF. The rearrangement links TRBV5-1 to TRBJ2-1; D is tentatively TRBD1 or TRBD2 (5 bases each). The CDR3 is 13 amino acids. The ends were cut back, 3 bases at V and 6 bases at J, with 10 bases in the middle. The germline gives CDR1 SGHRS, CDR2 YFSETQ.

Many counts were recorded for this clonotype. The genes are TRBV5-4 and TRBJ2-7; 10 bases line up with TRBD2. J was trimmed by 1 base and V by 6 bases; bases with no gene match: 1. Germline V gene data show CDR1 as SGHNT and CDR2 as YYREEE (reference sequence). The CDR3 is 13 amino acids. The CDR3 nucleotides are TGTGCCAGCAAGCGGGAGGGATCCTACGAGCAGTACTTC. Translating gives CASKREGSYEQYF.

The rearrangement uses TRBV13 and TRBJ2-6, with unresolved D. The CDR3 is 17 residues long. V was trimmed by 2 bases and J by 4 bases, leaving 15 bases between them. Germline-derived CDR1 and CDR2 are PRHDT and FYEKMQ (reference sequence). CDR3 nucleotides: TGTGCCAGCAGCTTACTGTCGACCGCGTCGGGGGCCAACGTCCTGACTTTC. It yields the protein CASSLLSTASGANVLTF. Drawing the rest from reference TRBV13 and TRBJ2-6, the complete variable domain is AAGVIQSPRHLIKEKRETATLKCYPIPRHDTVYWYQQGPGQDPQFLISFYEKMQSDKGSIPDRFSAQQFSDYHSELNMSSLELGDSALYFCASSLLSTASGANVLTFGAGSRLTVL.

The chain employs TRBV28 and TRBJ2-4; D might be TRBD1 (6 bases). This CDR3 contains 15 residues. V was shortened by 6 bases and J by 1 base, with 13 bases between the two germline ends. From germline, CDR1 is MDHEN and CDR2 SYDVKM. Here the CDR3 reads CASSPQGSAKNIQYF. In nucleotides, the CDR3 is TGTGCCAGCAGCCCACAGGGTTCGGCCAAAAACATTCAGTACTTC.

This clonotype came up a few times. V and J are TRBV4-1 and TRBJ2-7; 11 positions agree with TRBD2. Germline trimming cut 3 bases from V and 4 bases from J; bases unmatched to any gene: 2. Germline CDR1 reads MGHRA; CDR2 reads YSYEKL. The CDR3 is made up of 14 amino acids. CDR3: CASSQGLADYEQYF. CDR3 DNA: TGCGCCAGCAGCCAGGGACTAGCGGATTACGAGCAGTACTTC.

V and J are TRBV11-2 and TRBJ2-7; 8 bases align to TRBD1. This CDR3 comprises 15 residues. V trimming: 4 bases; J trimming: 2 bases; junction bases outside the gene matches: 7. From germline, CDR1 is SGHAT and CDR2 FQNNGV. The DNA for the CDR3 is TGTGCCAGCAGCTCCCCCCGGACAGGGACCTACGAGCAGTACTTC. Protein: CASSSPRTGTYEQYF.

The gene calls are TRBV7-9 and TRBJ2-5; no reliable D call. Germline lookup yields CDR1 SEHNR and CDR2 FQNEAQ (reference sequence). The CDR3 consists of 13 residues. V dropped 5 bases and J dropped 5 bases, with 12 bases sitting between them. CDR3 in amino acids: CASSPAVIETQYF. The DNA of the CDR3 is TGTGCCAGCAGCCCGGCCGTAATTGAGACCCAGTACTTC.